This TCR beta chain was retrieved from a study of blood T cell repertoires in COVID-19. Study as a whole: COVID-19 samples, acute and convalescent, were from the United States, Italy and Spain. From T cells, B-cell-depleted T cells, or PBMCs came the material, which was cDNA or gDNA.

Enrolment of Seattle patients took place during active infection, and they were followed longitudinally. CDR3 length: 14 residues. After removal of 5 bases from V and 2 bases from J, the junction contained 4 bases not matched to a gene. Germline loops: CDR1 SGHRS, CDR2 YFSETQ. Authors' data handling: Cell counts per sample came from amplifying reference gene primers. Measured with immunoSEQ multiplex PCR; TCRdb has only the in-frame clones, and not every one. Clonal size and the V and J genes are those of that table, whereas D and trimming came from the DNA. This table holds over 85,000 clones, around 90% found once.

The specimen was peripheral blood. The chain carries TRBV5-1 and TRBJ2-3, with TRBD2 matching 8 bases. This sequence originates from a woman aged 50 to 60 with COVID-19, enrolled during active disease. CDR3 sequence: CASRGSGATDTQYF. CDR3 sequence (DNA): TGCGCCAGCAGGGGTAGCGGGGCCACAGATACGCAGTATTTT.